Listed here are 8 T cell receptor beta chains from one sample, sequenced in a study of identifying expanded T cells in peripheral blood. Sequencing used immunoSEQ multiplex PCR; TCRdb keeps in-frame clones, though not all of them. Of under 150,000 clones listed, around 88% are singletons. Sequenced sample: blood. These receptors came from a person aged 18-70 years in good health.

J is TRBJ2-1 and V is TRBV27; the D is unclear. The CDR3 length is 11 residues. Trimming pared 7 bases from V and 5 bases from J, leaving 6 bases between. Germline loops: CDR1 MNHEY, CDR2 SMNVEV (reference sequence). CDR3 nucleotides: TGTGCCAGCACTATCAACAATGAGCAGTTCTTC. Encoded protein: CASTINNEQFF.

This clone has only one observation. The CDR3 loop is CASSSISGGYEQYF. The CDR3 DNA follows: TGTGCCAGCAGTTCTATCTCGGGGGGATACGAGCAGTACTTC. This chain links TRBV28 with TRBJ2-7; 7 bases are shared with TRBD2. The germline gives CDR1 MDHEN, CDR2 SYDVKM. J gave up 4 bases and V 4 bases, and 7 bases lay outside the gene matches. This CDR3 is built from 14 residues.

The V call is TRBV10-3, the J call TRBJ2-2; 14 bases match TRBD2. This CDR3 comprises 14 residues. The germline V gene has CDR1 ENHRY and CDR2 SYGVKD. With V trimmed by 9 bases and J by 4 bases, 1 base remained unmatched. CDR3 nucleotide sequence: TGTGCCATGGGACTAGCGGGAGTCACCGGGGAGCTGTTTTTT. Translated: CAMGLAGVTGELFF.

This chain joins TRBV5-5 and TRBJ2-7; D is uncertain. The V gene's germline CDR1 is SGHKS and CDR2 YYEKEE (reference sequence). This CDR3 is 14 amino acids long. V was pared by 4 bases and J by 0 bases, with 11 bases between. CDR3 sequence reads: CASSHGPSSYEQYF. The CDR3 DNA is TGTGCCAGCAGCCACGGGCCTTCCTCCTACGAGCAGTACTTC.

For this clone: The sample holds other DNA sequences that translate to the same CDR3. The V and J genes are TRBV18 and TRBJ2-5; D remains ambiguous. Germline assignment: CDR1 KGHSH and CDR2 LQKENI. The CDR3 is 13 amino acids. V lost 1 base and J lost 2, with 5 bases in between. The CDR3 DNA follows: TGTGCCAGCTCACCACAGGGTCAAGAGACCCAGTACTTC. Protein product: CASSPQGQETQYF.

This sequence joins TRBV11-3 and TRBJ2-2; D is possibly TRBD1 (5 bases). The CDR3 consists of 16 residues. V dropped 4 bases and J dropped 2 bases, with 14 bases sitting between them. CDR1 and CDR2 (germline): SGHNT, YENEEA. The CDR3 DNA reads TGTGCCAGCAGCTCACTTGGAACAGGAAACACCGGGGAGCTGTTTTTT. It codes for CASSSLGTGNTGELFF.

The chain is built from TRBV7-8 and TRBJ1-2; the match to TRBD1 covers 9 bases. Germline V gene sequence: CDR1 SGHVS, CDR2 FQNEAQ. V trimming: 5 bases; J trimming: 2 bases; junction bases outside the gene matches: 9. This CDR3 spans 16 amino acids. The CDR3 nucleotides are TGTGCCAGCAGCCGAAATGCGGACAGGGGAAACTATGGCTACACCTTC. Protein sequence: CASSRNADRGNYGYTF.

The chain links TRBV7-6 to TRBJ2-3, with 11 bases lining up with TRBD2. Germline V gives CDR1 SGHVS, CDR2 FNYEAQ. The V and J ends lost 5 bases and 8 bases, in that order; junction bases with no gene match: 12. This CDR3 region has 16 residues. CDR3 in DNA: TGTGCCAGCAGCGCAAGACTAGCGGGGCTCCAAGGTACGCAGTATTTT. Translating it yields CASSARLAGLQGTQYF.